The clone carrying this TCR beta chain was seen only a few times. Its antigen remains unknown. The data were taken from a study of T cells in Graves' hyperthyroidism and ophthalmopathy. Study-wide findings and caveats: Ophthalmopathy was separated from stable hyperthyroidism by a 13 V-J model. Blood also held most thyroid clonotypes expanded beyond 0.001.

This CDR3 comprises 17 residues. Germline V gives CDR1 ENHRY, CDR2 SYGVKD. Trimming stripped 3 bases from V and 0 bases from J, with 17 bases between. Researchers defined stable Graves' hyperthyroidism as no ophthalmopathy progression within 18 months. The CDR3 regions of TCR beta were amplified from RNA transcripts. Using the HTBI primer set, a first-round RT-PCR was run on the TCR CDR3. TCRdb reprocessed the multiplex PCR reads via MiXCR and lists one record per CDR3 protein. The sample has fewer than 850,000 distinct CDR3 sequences, 17% seen once; the top ten hold 15% to 17%. Material: blood. The sequence was obtained from a man aged 50-59 years with Graves' hyperthyroidism. This chain uses TRBV10-3 with TRBJ1-1, with D tentatively TRBD1 (6 bases). This chain's CDR3 is CAISDVQGRGMNTEAFF. The CDR3 DNA follows: TGTGCCATCAGTGATGTTCAGGGGCGGGGGATGAACACTGAAGCTTTCTTT.